This TCR beta chain was recorded in a study of OX40 agonist ivuxolimab in advanced cancers. Study details: The diagnoses of dose-escalation patients were hepatocellular carcinoma, melanoma, renal cell or head and neck cancer. Roughly two fifths of patients had received prior checkpoint inhibitor therapy. Findings and caveats of the study: Some nonresponders likewise displayed low normalized T-cell clonal expansion.

This clone was found a few times. The antigen is unknown. Generated by immunoSEQ multiplex PCR, the TCRdb table keeps only in-frame clones and is missing some. The table shows roughly 64,000 clones, with over 65% occurring only once. V was cut by 5 bases and J by 5 bases, with 11 bases left in between. The CDR3 loop spans 12 amino acids. Germline loops: CDR1 SGHRS, CDR2 YFSETQ. The chain uses TRBV5-1 and TRBJ2-7; a weak D match, TRBD2 (5 bases). This sample comprised CD4+ or CD8+ T cells sorted from blood, obtained in a trial of the OX40 agonist ivuxolimab. This clonotype originated in an adult with an advanced solid tumor such as melanoma, head and neck, liver or kidney cancer. CDR3 bases: TGCGCCAGCAGGGTCGGAGGAGACGAGCAGTACTTC. This translates into CASRVGGDEQYF.